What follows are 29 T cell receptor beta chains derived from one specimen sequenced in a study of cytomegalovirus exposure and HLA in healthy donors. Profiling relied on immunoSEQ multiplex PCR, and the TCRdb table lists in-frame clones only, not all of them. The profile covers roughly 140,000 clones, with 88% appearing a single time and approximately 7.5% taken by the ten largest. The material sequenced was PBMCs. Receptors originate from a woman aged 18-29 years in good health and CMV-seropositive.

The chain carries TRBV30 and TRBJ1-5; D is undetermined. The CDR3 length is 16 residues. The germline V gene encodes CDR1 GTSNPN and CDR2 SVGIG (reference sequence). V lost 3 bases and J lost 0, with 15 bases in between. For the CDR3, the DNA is TGTGCCTGGAGCCCCGACGGGAGATATAGCAATCAGCCCCAGCATTTT. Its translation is CAWSPDGRYSNQPQHF. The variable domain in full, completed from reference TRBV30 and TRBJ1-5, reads SQTIHQWPATLVQPVGSPLSLECTVEGTSNPNLYWYRQAAGRGLQLLFYSVGIGQISSEVPQNLSASRPQDRQFILSSKKLLLSDSGFYLCAWSPDGRYSNQPQHFGDGTRLSIL.

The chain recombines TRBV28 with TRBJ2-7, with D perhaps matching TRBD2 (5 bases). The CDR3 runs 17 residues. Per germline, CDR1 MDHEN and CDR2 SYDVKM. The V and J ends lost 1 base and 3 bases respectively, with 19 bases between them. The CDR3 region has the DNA TGTGCCAGCAGTTTATTGGGTTGGCTCAGCGGTGTCTACGAGCAGTACTTC. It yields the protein CASSLLGWLSGVYEQYF.

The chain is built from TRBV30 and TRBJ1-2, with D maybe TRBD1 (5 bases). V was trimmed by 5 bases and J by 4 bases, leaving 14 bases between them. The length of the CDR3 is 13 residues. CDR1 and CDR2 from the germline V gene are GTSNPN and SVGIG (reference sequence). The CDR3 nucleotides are TGTGCCTGGGGTCCACCAGGGTTCTATGGCTACACCTTC. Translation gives CAWGPPGFYGYTF.

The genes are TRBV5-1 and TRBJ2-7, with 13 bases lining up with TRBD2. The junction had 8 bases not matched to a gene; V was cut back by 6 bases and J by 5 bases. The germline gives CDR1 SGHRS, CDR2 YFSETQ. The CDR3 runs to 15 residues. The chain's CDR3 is CASTPGLAGRNEQYF. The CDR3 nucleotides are TGCGCCAGCACCCCGGGACTAGCGGGGAGGAACGAGCAGTACTTC.

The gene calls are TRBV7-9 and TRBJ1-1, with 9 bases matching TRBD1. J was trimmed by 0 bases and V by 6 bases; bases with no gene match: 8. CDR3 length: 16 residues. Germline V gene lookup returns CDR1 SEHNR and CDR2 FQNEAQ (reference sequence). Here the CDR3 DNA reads TGTGCCAGCAGGGAAACAGGGGGCTGGGTGAACACTGAAGCTTTCTTT. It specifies CASRETGGWVNTEAFF.

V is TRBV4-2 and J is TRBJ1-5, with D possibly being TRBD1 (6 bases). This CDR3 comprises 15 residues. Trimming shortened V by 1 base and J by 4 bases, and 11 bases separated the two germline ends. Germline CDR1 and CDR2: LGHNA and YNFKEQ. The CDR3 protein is CASSQGSTGNQPQHF. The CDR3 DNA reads TGTGCCAGCAGCCAAGGATCTACAGGGAATCAGCCCCAGCATTTT.

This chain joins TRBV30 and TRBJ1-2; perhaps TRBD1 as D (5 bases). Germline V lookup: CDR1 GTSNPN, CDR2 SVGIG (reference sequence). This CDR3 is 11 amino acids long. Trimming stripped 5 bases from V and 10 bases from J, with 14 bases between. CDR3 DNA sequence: TGTGCCTGGGAAATCAGGGATGCCTACACCTTC. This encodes CAWEIRDAYTF.

CDR3 amino acids: CASSPDRSSYEQYF. CDR3 DNA: TGTGCCAGCAGCCCCGACAGGAGCTCCTACGAGCAGTACTTC. V and J are TRBV7-2 and TRBJ2-7; D possibly corresponds to TRBD1 (6 bases). CDR3 length equals 14 residues. From germline, CDR1 is SGHTA and CDR2 FQGNSA. V lost 5 bases, J lost 0 bases, and 11 bases lay in between.

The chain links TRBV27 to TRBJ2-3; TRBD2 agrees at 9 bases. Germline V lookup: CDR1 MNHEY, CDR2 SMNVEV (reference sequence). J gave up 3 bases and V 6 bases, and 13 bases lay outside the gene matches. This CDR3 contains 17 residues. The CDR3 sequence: CASRGTGGRAGTDTQYF. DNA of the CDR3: TGTGCCAGCAGGGGTACTGGCGGGAGGGCCGGTACAGATACGCAGTATTTT.

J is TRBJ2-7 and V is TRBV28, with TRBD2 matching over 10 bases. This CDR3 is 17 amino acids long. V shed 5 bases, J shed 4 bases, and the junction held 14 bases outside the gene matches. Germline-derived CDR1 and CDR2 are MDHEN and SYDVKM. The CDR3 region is CASSVTRVSGRRYEQYF. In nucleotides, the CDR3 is TGTGCCAGCAGTGTAACGCGGGTTAGCGGGAGGAGGTACGAGCAGTACTTC.

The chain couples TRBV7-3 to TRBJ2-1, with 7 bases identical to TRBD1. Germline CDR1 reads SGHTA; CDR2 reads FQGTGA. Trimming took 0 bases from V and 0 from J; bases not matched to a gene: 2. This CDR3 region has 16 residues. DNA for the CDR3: TGTGCCAGCAGCTTAACGGGACAGCTCTCCTACAATGAGCAGTTCTTC. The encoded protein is CASSLTGQLSYNEQFF.

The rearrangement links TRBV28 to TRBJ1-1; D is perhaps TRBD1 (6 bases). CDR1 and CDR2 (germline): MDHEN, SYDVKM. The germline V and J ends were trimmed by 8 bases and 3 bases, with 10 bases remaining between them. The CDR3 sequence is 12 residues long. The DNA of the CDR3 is TGTGCCAGCTTGGACAGAGACACTGAAGCTTTCTTT. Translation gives CASLDRDTEAFF. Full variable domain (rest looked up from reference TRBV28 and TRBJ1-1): DVKVTQSSRYLVKRTGEKVFLECVQDMDHENMFWYRQDPGLGLRLIYFSYDVKMKEKGDIPEGYSVSREKKERFSLILESASTNQTSMYLCASLDRDTEAFFGQGTRLTVV.

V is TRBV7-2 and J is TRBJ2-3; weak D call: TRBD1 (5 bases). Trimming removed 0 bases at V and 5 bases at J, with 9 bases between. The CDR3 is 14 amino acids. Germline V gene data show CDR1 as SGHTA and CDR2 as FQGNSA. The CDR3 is CASSLAIGVDTQYF. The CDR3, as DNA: TGTGCCAGCAGCTTAGCGATAGGGGTAGATACGCAGTATTTT.

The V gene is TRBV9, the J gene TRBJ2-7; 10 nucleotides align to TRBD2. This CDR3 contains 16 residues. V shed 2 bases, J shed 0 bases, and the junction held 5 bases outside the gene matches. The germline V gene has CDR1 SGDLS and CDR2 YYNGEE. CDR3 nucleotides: TGTGCCAGCAGCGTCCTAGCGGGAGCTAGCTCCTACGAGCAGTACTTC. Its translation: CASSVLAGASSYEQYF.

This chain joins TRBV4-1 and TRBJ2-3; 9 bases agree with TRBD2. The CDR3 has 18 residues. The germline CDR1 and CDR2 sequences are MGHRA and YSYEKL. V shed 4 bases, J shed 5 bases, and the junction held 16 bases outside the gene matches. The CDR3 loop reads CASSLSPLSGRRVDTQYF. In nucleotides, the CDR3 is TGCGCCAGCAGCCTCTCCCCCCTCAGCGGGAGGAGGGTAGATACGCAGTATTTT.

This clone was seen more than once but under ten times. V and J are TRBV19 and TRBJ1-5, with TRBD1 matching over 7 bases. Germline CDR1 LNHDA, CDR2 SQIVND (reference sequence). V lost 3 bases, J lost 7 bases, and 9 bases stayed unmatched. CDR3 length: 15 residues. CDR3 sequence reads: CASSIGGGSIQPQHF. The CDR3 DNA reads TGTGCCAGTAGTATTGGAGGGGGCAGTATACAGCCCCAGCATTTT. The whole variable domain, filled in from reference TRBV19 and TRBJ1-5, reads DGGITQSPKYLFRKEGQNVTLSCEQNLNHDAMYWYRQDPGQGLRLIYYSQIVNDFQKGDIAEGYSVSREKKESFPLTVTSAQKNPTAFYLCASSIGGGSIQPQHFGDGTRLSIL.

The chain's CDR3 is CASNLGQNYGYTF. The CDR3 DNA reads TGCGCCAGCAACCTGGGACAGAACTATGGCTACACCTTC. The rearrangement joins TRBV5-1 to TRBJ1-2; 7 positions match TRBD1. The germline V gene encodes CDR1 SGHRS and CDR2 YFSETQ. The ends lost 6 bases at V and 2 bases at J; junction bases unmatched: 4. The CDR3 loop spans 13 amino acids.

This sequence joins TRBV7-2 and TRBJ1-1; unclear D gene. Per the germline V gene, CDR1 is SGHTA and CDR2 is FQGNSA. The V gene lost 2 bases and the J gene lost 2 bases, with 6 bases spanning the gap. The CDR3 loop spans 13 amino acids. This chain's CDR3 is CASSLTRNTEAFF. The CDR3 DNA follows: TGTGCCAGCAGCTTAACGAGAAACACTGAAGCTTTCTTT.

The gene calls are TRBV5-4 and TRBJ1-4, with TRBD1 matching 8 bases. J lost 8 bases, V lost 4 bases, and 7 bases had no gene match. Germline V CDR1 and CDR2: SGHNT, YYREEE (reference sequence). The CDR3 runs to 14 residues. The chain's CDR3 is CASSPQGVKEKLFF. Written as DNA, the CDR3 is TGTGCCAGCAGCCCACAGGGGGTCAAGGAAAAACTGTTTTTT.

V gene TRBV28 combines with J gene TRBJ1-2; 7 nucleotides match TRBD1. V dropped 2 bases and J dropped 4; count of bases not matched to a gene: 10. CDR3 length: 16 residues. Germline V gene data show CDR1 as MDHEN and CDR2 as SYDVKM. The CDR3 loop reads CASSLRGGSHSYGYTF. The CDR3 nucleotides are TGTGCCAGCAGTTTAAGAGGGGGCTCCCATTCCTATGGCTACACCTTC.

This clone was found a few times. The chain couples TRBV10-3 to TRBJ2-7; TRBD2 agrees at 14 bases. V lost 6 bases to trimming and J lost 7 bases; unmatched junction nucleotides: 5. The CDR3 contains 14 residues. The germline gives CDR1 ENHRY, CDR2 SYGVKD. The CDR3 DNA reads TGTGCCATCAGGGGGACTAGCGGGAGAAAGGAGCAGTACTTC. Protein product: CAIRGTSGRKEQYF.

The CDR3 is CASSETGGITEAFF. The CDR3 DNA is TGTGCCAGCTCAGAGACAGGGGGCATAACTGAAGCTTTCTTT. This sequence joins TRBV18 and TRBJ1-1, with 10 bases identical to TRBD1. The CDR3 loop spans 14 amino acids. The germline CDR1 and CDR2 sequences are KGHSH and LQKENI. V shed 5 bases, J shed 5 bases, and the junction held 5 bases outside the gene matches.

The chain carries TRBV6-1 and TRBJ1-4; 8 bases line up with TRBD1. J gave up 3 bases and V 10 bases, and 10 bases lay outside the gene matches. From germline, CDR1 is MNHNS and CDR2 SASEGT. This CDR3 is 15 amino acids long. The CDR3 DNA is TGTGCCACCCGAGGCCTGACAGGGGCTAATGAAAAACTGTTTTTT. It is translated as CATRGLTGANEKLFF.

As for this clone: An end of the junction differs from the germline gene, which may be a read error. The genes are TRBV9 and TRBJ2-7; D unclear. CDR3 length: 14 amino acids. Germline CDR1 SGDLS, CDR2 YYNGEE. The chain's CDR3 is CASSVGLGSHEQYF. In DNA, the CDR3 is TGTGCCAGCAGCGTAGGTTTGGGCTCCCACGAGCAGTACTTC. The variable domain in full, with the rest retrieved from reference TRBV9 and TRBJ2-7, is DSGVTQTPKHLITATGQRVTLRCSPRSGDLSVYWYQQSLDQGLQFLIQYYNGEERAKGNILERFSAQQFPDLHSELNLSSLELGDSALYFCASSVGLGSHEQYFGPGTRLTVT.

CDR3 in amino acids: CASSQAGYGYTF. Written as DNA, the CDR3 is TGCGCCAGCAGCCAAGCAGGCTATGGCTACACCTTC. The rearrangement uses TRBV4-3 and TRBJ1-2; D is unresolved. This CDR3 is 12 amino acids long. Trimming removed 1 base at V and 4 bases at J, with 4 bases between. Germline values: CDR1 LGHNA, CDR2 YSLEER.

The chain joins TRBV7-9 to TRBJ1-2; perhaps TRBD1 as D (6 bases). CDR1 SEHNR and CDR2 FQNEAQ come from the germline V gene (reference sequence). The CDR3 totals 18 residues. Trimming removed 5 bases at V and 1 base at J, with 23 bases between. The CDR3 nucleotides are TGTGCCAGCAGCATACAAAAAGGGGGGGACGGCGATAACTATGGCTACACCTTC. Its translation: CASSIQKGGDGDNYGYTF.

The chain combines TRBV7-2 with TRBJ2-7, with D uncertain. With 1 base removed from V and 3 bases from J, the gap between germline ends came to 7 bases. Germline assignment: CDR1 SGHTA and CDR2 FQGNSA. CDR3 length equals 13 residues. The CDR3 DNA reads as TGTGCCAGCAGCTTAGGGCAGTTCTACGAGCAGTACTTC. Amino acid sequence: CASSLGQFYEQYF.

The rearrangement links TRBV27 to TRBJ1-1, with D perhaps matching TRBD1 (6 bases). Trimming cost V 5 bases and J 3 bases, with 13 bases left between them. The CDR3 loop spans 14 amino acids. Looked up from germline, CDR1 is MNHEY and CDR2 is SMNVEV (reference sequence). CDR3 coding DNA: TGTGCCAGCAGTAAGACAGGTTACGACACTGAAGCTTTCTTT. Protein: CASSKTGYDTEAFF.

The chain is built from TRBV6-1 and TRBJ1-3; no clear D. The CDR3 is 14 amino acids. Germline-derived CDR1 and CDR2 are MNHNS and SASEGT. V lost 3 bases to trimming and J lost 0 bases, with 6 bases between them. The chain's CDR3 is CASSDLISGNTIYF. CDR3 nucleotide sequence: TGTGCCAGCAGTGACTTAATCTCTGGAAACACCATATATTTT.